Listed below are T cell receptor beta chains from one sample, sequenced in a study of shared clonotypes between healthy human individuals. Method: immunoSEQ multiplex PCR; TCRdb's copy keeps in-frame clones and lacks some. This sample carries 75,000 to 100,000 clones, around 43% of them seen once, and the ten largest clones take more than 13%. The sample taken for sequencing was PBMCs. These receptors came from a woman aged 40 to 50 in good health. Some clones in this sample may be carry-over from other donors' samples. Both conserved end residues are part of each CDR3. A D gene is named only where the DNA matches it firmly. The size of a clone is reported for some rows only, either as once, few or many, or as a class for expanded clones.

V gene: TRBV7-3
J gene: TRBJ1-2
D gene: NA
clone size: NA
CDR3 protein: CASSLRQGGGYTF
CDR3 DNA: TGTGCCAGCAGCTTACGGCAGGGCGGCGGCTACACCTTC

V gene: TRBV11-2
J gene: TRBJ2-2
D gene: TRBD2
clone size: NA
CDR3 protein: CASSRSGREDTGELFF
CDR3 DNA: TGTGCCAGCAGCCGCAGCGGGAGAGAGGACACCGGGGAGCTGTTTTTT

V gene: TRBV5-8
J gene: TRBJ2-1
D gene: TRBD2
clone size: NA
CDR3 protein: CASSSGTSVSYNEQFF
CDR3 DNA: TGTGCCAGCAGCTCCGGGACTAGCGTGTCCTACAATGAGCAGTTCTTC

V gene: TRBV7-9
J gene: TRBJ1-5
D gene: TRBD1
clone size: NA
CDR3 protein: CASSYGQGHNQPQHF
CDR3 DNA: TGTGCCAGCAGCTACGGACAGGGTCACAATCAGCCCCAGCATTTT

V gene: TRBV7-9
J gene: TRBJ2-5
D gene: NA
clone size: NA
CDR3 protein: CASSLTPGHGETQYF
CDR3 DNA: TGTGCCAGCAGCTTAACGCCGGGACACGGAGAGACCCAGTACTTC

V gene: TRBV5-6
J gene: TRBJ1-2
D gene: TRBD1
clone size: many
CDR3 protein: CASSLSWDRDYYGYTF
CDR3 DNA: TGTGCCAGCAGCTTGAGCTGGGACAGGGACTACTATGGCTACACCTTC

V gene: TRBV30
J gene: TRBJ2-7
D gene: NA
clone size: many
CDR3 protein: CAWSSLRDTNEQYF
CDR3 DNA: TGTGCCTGGAGTAGCCTCCGGGACACAAACGAGCAGTACTTC

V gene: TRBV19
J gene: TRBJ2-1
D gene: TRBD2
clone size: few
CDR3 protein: CASSGTSGYNEQFF
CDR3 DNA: TGTGCCAGTAGCGGGACTAGCGGCTACAATGAGCAGTTCTTC

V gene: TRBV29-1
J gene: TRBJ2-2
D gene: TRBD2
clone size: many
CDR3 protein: CSVPRTSGSSSRTGELFF
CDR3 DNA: TGCAGCGTACCTCGGACTAGCGGGAGTTCCAGCAGAACCGGGGAGCTGTTTTTT

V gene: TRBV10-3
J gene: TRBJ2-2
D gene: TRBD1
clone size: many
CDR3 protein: CAISEGTANTGELFF
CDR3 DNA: TGTGCCATCAGTGAGGGGACAGCGAACACCGGGGAGCTGTTTTTT